The 12 T cell receptor beta chains below were found in one sample sequenced in a study of T cell repertoires in cytomegalovirus infection. These TCRs' antigens remain unknown. Each CDR3 protein gets one entry after TCRdb re-called the reads with MiXCR. The data show approximately 270,000 distinct CDR3 sequences, approximately 22% seen once. This specimen was cultured PBMCs, taken from culture after CMV antigen stimulation. All receptors derive from a human donor in good health (CMV status not recorded). Some clones in this sample may be carry-over from other donors' samples.

This clonotype was seen at least ten times. The chain employs TRBV7-2 and TRBJ2-5; possibly TRBD1 or TRBD2 for D (5 bases each). The V gene lost 3 bases and the J gene lost 2 bases, with 7 bases spanning the gap. The CDR3 consists of 13 residues. Germline lookup yields CDR1 SGHTA and CDR2 FQGNSA. The chain's CDR3 is CASSLGPQETQYF. The DNA for the CDR3 is TGTGCCAGCAGCTTGGGACCGCAAGAGACCCAGTACTTC. Based on the CDR3 plus reference TRBV7-2 and TRBJ2-5, the full variable domain is GAGVSQSPSNKVTEKGKDVELRCDPISGHTALYWYRQSLGQGLEFLIYFQGNSAPDKSGLPSDRFSAERTGGSVSTLTIQRTQQEDSAVYLCASSLGPQETQYFGPGTRLLVL.

In this sample, this clonotype turned up a few times. The rearrangement joins TRBV27 to TRBJ2-7; 10 nucleotides line up with TRBD2. The J segment lost 1 base and the V segment lost 5 bases, leaving 8 bases of the junction unmatched. This CDR3 has 16 amino acids. From germline, CDR1 is MNHEY and CDR2 SMNVEV (reference sequence). In nucleotides, the CDR3 is TGTGCCAGCAGTCTGATAGCGGGAGGAGAGTCCTACGAGCAGTACTTC. It codes for CASSLIAGGESYEQYF.

This clonotype has at least ten counts. V usage is TRBV12-3 or TRBV12-4 and J usage is TRBJ2-3; D might be TRBD1 or TRBD2, each matching 6 bases. The length of the CDR3 is 16 residues. V was pared by 3 bases and J by 2 bases, with 15 bases between. The CDR3 DNA reads as TGTGCCAGCAGTTTCGGCGGAGGGGGGTTCACAGATACGCAGTATTTT. Its translation: CASSFGGGGFTDTQYF.

The V gene is TRBV5-5, the J gene TRBJ2-1; D remains ambiguous. CDR3 length: 13 residues. Germline V CDR1 and CDR2: SGHKS, YYEKEE (reference sequence). The germline V and J ends were trimmed by 0 bases and 4 bases, with 5 bases remaining between them. CDR3 coding DNA: TGTGCCAGCAGCTTGGGGGTATACAATGAGCAGTTCTTC. This gives the protein CASSLGVYNEQFF.

The chain has TRBV7-2 and TRBJ1-6; maybe TRBD1 (5 bases). Trimming cost V 1 base and J 12 bases, with 10 bases left between them. The CDR3 runs to 13 residues. Germline V gene lookup returns CDR1 SGHTA and CDR2 FQGNSA. The DNA of the CDR3 is TGTGCCAGCAGCTTAGGGGTAGGGGAACCCCTCCACTTT. It translates to CASSLGVGEPLHF.

This clonotype came up many times. This rearrangement joins TRBV6-2 or TRBV6-3 to TRBJ2-7, with 7 positions matching TRBD1. V trimming: 1 base; J trimming: 1 base; junction bases outside the gene matches: 10. Germline values: CDR1 MNHEY, CDR2 SVGEGT. The CDR3 covers 17 residues. CDR3 sequence: CASSYFLGQVLSYEQYF. DNA of the CDR3: TGTGCCAGCAGTTACTTCTTAGGACAGGTGCTGTCCTACGAGCAGTACTTC.

This chain connects TRBV7-9 to TRBJ2-7, with 7 nucleotides matching TRBD2. The length of the CDR3 is 14 residues. The germline V gene has CDR1 SEHNR and CDR2 FQNEAQ (reference sequence). The J segment lost 6 bases and the V segment lost 4 bases, leaving 9 bases of the junction unmatched. The CDR3 nucleotides are TGTGCCAGCAGCTCCGGAGGGACTACCGGCGAGCAGTACTTC. Its translation: CASSSGGTTGEQYF. Full variable domain (missing parts from reference TRBV7-9 and TRBJ2-7): DTGVSQNPRHKITKRGQNVTFRCDPISEHNRLYWYRQTLGQGPEFLTYFQNEAQLEKSRLLSDRFSAERPKGSFSTLEIQRTEQGDSAMYLCASSSGGTTGEQYFGPGTRLTVT.

The chain employs TRBV7-2 and TRBJ2-1; 11 positions match TRBD2. CDR3 length equals 18 residues. Trimming cost V 1 base and J 4 bases; bases outside gene matches: 9. The germline V gene encodes CDR1 SGHTA and CDR2 FQGNSA. The CDR3 DNA follows: TGTGCCAGCAGCTTAGGTGGTAGCGGGAGGGCGATGTACAATGAGCAGTTCTTC. Protein product: CASSLGGSGRAMYNEQFF. The full variable domain, rest sourced from reference TRBV7-2 and TRBJ2-1, is GAGVSQSPSNKVTEKGKDVELRCDPISGHTALYWYRQSLGQGLEFLIYFQGNSAPDKSGLPSDRFSAERTGGSVSTLTIQRTQQEDSAVYLCASSLGGSGRAMYNEQFFGPGTRLTVL.

This rearrangement joins TRBV19 to TRBJ1-3, with 9 bases aligning to TRBD1. Per the germline V gene, CDR1 is LNHDA and CDR2 is SQIVND (reference sequence). The CDR3 covers 14 residues. V dropped 7 bases and J dropped 7; count of bases not matched to a gene: 8. This CDR3 reads CASTSQGAGNTIYF. The CDR3 DNA is TGTGCCAGTACGTCACAGGGGGCCGGGAACACCATATATTTT.

The table lists this clonotype with a count of one. V gene TRBV19 combines with J gene TRBJ2-2; 10 nucleotides agree with TRBD1. The germline V gene encodes CDR1 LNHDA and CDR2 SQIVND (reference sequence). CDR3 length: 15 amino acids. Trimming removed 3 bases from V and 6 bases from J; junction bases left unmatched: 4. Here the CDR3 reads CASSMGQGLSGELFF. CDR3 nucleotide sequence: TGTGCCAGTAGTATGGGACAGGGGTTATCCGGGGAGCTGTTTTTT.

In regard to this clonotype: It is likely a read error, because the conserved phenylalanine at the end of the CDR3 is missing. The DNA is omitted, as the CDR3 cannot be located on it reliably, and the CDR3 follows TCRdb's listing. The chain combines TRBV4-1 with TRBJ2-7; the table's D call, TRBD2, was not checked against the DNA. Germline V gene sequence: CDR1 MGHRA, CDR2 YSYEKL. The CDR3 comprises 10 residues, both ends counted. CDR3 sequence: CASSIPSGPS.

V and J are TRBV5-1 and TRBJ1-4; D gene ambiguous. V lost 2 bases and J lost 2, with 4 bases in between. The V gene's germline CDR1 is SGHRS and CDR2 YFSETQ. The CDR3 length is 13 residues. The CDR3 loop reads CASSFRTNEKLFF. DNA of the CDR3: TGCGCCAGCAGCTTTCGTACTAATGAAAAACTGTTTTTT.